These T cell receptor beta chains were read from a single sample in a study of molecular identifiers for immune sequencing clone quantification. TCRdb independently ran MiXCR on the PCR reads; one entry per CDR3 protein. Of about 640,000 distinct CDR3 sequences in the sample, 15% to 20% were seen once. Sequenced material: naive CD8+ T cells from blood, with Jurkat cell RNA spiked in. The receptors were gathered from a human donor in good health. Some libraries in this study had Jurkat cell RNA spiked in. Both conserved end residues are part of each CDR3. The D gene is left open where the match is weak. The size entry is marked missing in some rows and otherwise reads once, few, many or a size class.

>TRBV20-1|many|NA|TRBJ2-3
TGCAGTGCTGAATATCCCGGGACTCGACAAACAACAGATACGCAGTATTTT
CSAEYPGTRQTTDTQYF
>TRBV30|many|NA|TRBJ2-3
TGTGCCTGGAGCTACGGGCGGGGAGATACGCAGTATTTT
CAWSYGRGDTQYF
>TRBV5-6|many|TRBD1|TRBJ1-5
TGTGCCAGCACCAAAACCGGGACAGGCTTACAGCCCCAGCATTTT
CASTKTGTGLQPQHF
>TRBV19|many|NA|TRBJ1-5
TGTGCCAGTAGTATGATGGACAGAGGGGGCAATCAGCCCCAGCATTTT
CASSMMDRGGNQPQHF
>TRBV6-6|many|NA|TRBJ1-1
TGTGCCAGCAGTTATCAGGGGATAAACACTGAAGCTTTCTTT
CASSYQGINTEAFF
>TRBV12-3/TRBV12-4|many|TRBD1|TRBJ1-1
TGTGCCAGCAGGCCCCGGGACAGTAATGAAGCTTTCTTT
CASRPRDSNEAFF
>TRBV14|few|NA|TRBJ1-4
TGTGCCAGCAGCCGACAGGCTTATAATGAAAAACTGTTTTTT
CASSRQAYNEKLFF
>TRBV5-1|many|NA|TRBJ2-7
TGCGCCCTCAGTGCAGGGTCCTACGAGCAGTACTTC
CALSAGSYEQYF
>TRBV12-3/TRBV12-4|many|TRBD1|TRBJ1-1
TGTGCCAGCAGTCCGACAGGCAGGGGGACTGAAGCTTTCTTT
CASSPTGRGTEAFF
>TRBV28|many|NA|TRBJ1-5
TGTGCCAGCAGTTTAAACGGATCTCCTTATCAGCCCCAGCATTTT
CASSLNGSPYQPQHF
>TRBV6-5|NA|TRBD1|TRBJ2-7
TGTGCCAGCAGTTACGCACAGGGGGCCTACGAGCAGTCCTTC
CASSYAQGAYEQSF
>TRBV6-2/TRBV6-3|NA|NA|TRBJ1-2
TGTGCCAGCAGTTTGGAAGGAACTAGGGGCTACACCTTC
CASSLEGTRGYTF
>TRBV20-1|many|TRBD1|TRBJ1-5
TGCAGTGCCGAGGACAGGGGGCTCAGCAATCAGCCCCAGCATTTT
CSAEDRGLSNQPQHF
>TRBV9|many|TRBD2|TRBJ2-3
TGTGCCAGCAGCGTAGTTGAGGGACTAGCCTTCACAGATACGCAGTATTTT
CASSVVEGLAFTDTQYF
>TRBV12-3/TRBV12-4|NA|NA|TRBJ2-5
TGTGCCAGCAGTCTTCTGGGGAGTGGGGAGACCCAGTACTTC
CASSLLGSGETQYF
>TRBV10-2|many|TRBD2|TRBJ2-7
TGCGCCAGCAGGCCCACGGGCGGGAGTTCCTACGAGCAGTACTTC
CASRPTGGSSYEQYF
>TRBV6-2/TRBV6-3|few|NA|TRBJ2-7
TGTGCCAGCAGTCAATGGACAGATGCCTACGAGCAGTACTTC
CASSQWTDAYEQYF
>TRBV3-1|NA|NA|TRBJ2-5
TGTGCCAGCAGCCAAAGTCAGATTGGGCAGAAACTACAAGAGACCCAGTACTTC
CASSQSQIGQKLQETQYF
>TRBV27|once|NA|TRBJ1-4
TGTGCCGGCAGTTTACAGGCCCCGGGCATAAATGAAAAACTGTTTTTT
CAGSLQAPGINEKLFF
>TRBV4-3|few|TRBD2|TRBJ2-7
TGCGCCAGCAGCCAAGATTTGGCGGGGGGCATAAACTACGAGCAGTACTTC
CASSQDLAGGINYEQYF
>TRBV14|many|NA|TRBJ2-2
TGTGCCAGCAGCCACGGACCGAACACCGGGGAGCTGTTTTTT
CASSHGPNTGELFF
>TRBV7-9|many|NA|TRBJ1-2
TGTGCCAGCAGCTTAGCAGGGGAAGCTAACTATGGCTACACCTTC
CASSLAGEANYGYTF
>TRBV2|many|TRBD1|TRBJ1-5
TGTGCCAGCAGTGGCCCTCCAGGGGGCCAGGGACAGCCCCAGCATTTT
CASSGPPGGQGQPQHF
>TRBV19|few|TRBD2|TRBJ2-7
TGTGCCAGTAGTGCCTCTAGCGGGGGGACCTACGAGCAGTACTTC
CASSASSGGTYEQYF
>TRBV4-3|many|TRBD1|TRBJ2-7
TGCGCCAGCAGCCAAGTCAGGACAGGGAACGACGAGCAGTACTTC
CASSQVRTGNDEQYF
>TRBV7-8|many|TRBD1|TRBJ2-1
TGTGCCAGCAGCTTAGCGCCGTTCGGGACAGGGAGCGGCAATGAGCAGTTCTTC
CASSLAPFGTGSGNEQFF
>TRBV9|many|NA|TRBJ2-2
TGTGCCAGCACCCTCTCGGGGGCCGGGGAGCTGTTTTTT
CASTLSGAGELFF
>TRBV19|NA|NA|TRBJ2-7
TGTGCCAGTAGTATTCAAGACGACTACGAGCAGTACTTC
CASSIQDDYEQYF
>TRBV9|many|TRBD1|TRBJ2-7
TGTGCCAGCAACAAAGGGGACAGGGCCTCCTACGAGCAGTACTTC
CASNKGDRASYEQYF
>TRBV21-1|many|NA|TRBJ2-7
TGTGCCAGCAGCAAAGCGCGACAGGGGGTTGGGTACTTC
CASSKARQGVGYF
>TRBV6-6|many|NA|TRBJ2-7
TGTGCCAGCAGTTTTGGGGGAGAGGAGCAGTACTTC
CASSFGGEEQYF
>TRBV20-1|many|NA|TRBJ1-3
TGCAGTGCTAGAGAATTAGGGTCTGGAAACACCATATATTTT
CSARELGSGNTIYF
>TRBV6-2/TRBV6-3|few|NA|TRBJ2-7
TGTGCCAGCAGTTACAAAGGGCTTGACTACGAGCAGTACTTC
CASSYKGLDYEQYF
>TRBV15|many|TRBD1|TRBJ1-5
TGTGCCACCAGCAGACGGGGACAGATCAATCAGCCCCAGCATTTT
CATSRRGQINQPQHF
>TRBV5-3|NA|TRBD2|TRBJ2-7
TGTGCCAGCAGCTGGGGGAGACTAGCGGGGGACCAGTACTTC
CASSWGRLAGDQYF
>TRBV7-9|many|TRBD1|TRBJ1-2
TGTGCCAGCAGCTTAGGGACAGGAGAGGCCTATGGCTACACCTTC
CASSLGTGEAYGYTF
>TRBV7-6|many|NA|TRBJ1-1
TGTGCCAGCAGCTTCCATCTCGAAAATTTGAACACTGAAGCTTTCTTT
CASSFHLENLNTEAFF
>TRBV10-3|many|TRBD2|TRBJ2-7
TGTGCCATCAGACTAGCGGGACCCTACGAGCAGTACTTC
CAIRLAGPYEQYF
>TRBV6-5|many|TRBD2|TRBJ2-3
TGTGCCACCGGGCTAGCGGGGCGTAGCACAGATACGCAGTATTTT
CATGLAGRSTDTQYF
>TRBV10-3|NA|NA|TRBJ2-7
TGTGCCACCGGGGCCTACTCCTACGAGCAGTACTTC
CATGAYSYEQYF
>TRBV12-3/TRBV12-4|few|TRBD1|TRBJ2-5
TGTGCCAGCAGTTTCGTCAGGGGGCTGCAAGAGACCCAGTACTTC
CASSFVRGLQETQYF
>TRBV6-5|many|TRBD1|TRBJ2-1
TGTGCCAGCAGTCACGGGACAGGGGAGGCAAATGAGCAGTTCTTC
CASSHGTGEANEQFF